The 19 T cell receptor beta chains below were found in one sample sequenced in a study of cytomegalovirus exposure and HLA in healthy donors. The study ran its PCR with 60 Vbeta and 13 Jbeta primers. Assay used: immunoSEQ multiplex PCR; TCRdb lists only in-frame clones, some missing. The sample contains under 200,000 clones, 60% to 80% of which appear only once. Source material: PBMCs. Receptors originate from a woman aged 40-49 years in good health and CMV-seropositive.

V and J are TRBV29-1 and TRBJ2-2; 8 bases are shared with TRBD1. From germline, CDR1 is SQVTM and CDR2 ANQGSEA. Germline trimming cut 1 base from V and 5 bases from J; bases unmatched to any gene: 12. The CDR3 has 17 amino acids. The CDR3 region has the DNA TGCAGCGTTGAAGGACGAGATTCCAGGGGGCGAACCGGGGAGCTGTTTTTT. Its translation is CSVEGRDSRGRTGELFF.

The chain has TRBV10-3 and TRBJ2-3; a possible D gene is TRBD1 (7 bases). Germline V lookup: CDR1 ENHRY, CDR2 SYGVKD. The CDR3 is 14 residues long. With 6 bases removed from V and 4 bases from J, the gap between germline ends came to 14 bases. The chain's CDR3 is CAISGGTAPDTQYF. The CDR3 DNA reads TGTGCCATCAGCGGAGGGACAGCCCCAGATACGCAGTATTTT.

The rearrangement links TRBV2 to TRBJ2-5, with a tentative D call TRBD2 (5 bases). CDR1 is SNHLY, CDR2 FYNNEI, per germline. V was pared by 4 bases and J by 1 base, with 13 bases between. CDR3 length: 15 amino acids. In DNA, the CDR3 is TGTGCCAGCAGTGGGGAGCGTTCCGCCCAAGAGACCCAGTACTTC. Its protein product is CASSGERSAQETQYF.

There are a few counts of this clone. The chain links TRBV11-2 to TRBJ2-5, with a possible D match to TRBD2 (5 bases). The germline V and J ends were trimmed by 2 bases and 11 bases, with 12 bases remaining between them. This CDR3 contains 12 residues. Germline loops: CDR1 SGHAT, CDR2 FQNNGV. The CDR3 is CASSLMRERQYF. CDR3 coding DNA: TGTGCCAGCAGCTTAATGAGGGAACGGCAGTACTTC.

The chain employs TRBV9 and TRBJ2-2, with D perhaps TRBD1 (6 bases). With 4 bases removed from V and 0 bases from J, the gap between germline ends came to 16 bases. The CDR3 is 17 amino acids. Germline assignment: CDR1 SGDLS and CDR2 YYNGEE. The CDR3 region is CASSPRSGAANTGELFF. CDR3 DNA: TGTGCCAGCAGCCCACGATCAGGGGCGGCGAACACCGGGGAGCTGTTTTTT. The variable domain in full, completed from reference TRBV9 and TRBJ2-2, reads DSGVTQTPKHLITATGQRVTLRCSPRSGDLSVYWYQQSLDQGLQFLIQYYNGEERAKGNILERFSAQQFPDLHSELNLSSLELGDSALYFCASSPRSGAANTGELFFGEGSRLTVL.

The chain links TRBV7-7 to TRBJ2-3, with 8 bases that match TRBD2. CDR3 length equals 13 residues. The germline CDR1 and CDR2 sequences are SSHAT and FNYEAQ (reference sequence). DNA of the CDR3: TGTGTTCCAGCGGGAGATGGGTCGGATACGCAGTATTTT. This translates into CVPAGDGSDTQYF.

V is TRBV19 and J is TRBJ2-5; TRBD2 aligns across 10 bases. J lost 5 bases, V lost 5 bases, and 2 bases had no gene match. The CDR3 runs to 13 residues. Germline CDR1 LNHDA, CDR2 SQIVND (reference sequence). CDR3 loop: CASSGGLAETQYF. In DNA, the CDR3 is TGTGCCAGTAGTGGGGGACTAGCGGAGACCCAGTACTTC.

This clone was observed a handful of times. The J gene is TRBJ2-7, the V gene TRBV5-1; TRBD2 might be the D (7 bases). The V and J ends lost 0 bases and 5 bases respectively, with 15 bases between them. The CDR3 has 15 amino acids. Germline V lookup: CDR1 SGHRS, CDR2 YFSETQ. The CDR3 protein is CASSLEGGSSDEQYF. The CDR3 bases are TGCGCCAGCAGCTTGGAGGGGGGGTCAAGCGACGAGCAGTACTTC.

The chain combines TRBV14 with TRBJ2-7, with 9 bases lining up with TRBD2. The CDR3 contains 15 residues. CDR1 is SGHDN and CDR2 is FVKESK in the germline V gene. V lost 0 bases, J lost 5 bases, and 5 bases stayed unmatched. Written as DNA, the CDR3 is TGTGCCAGCAGCCAAGACGCGGGAGGGAACCACGAGCAGTACTTC. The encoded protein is CASSQDAGGNHEQYF.

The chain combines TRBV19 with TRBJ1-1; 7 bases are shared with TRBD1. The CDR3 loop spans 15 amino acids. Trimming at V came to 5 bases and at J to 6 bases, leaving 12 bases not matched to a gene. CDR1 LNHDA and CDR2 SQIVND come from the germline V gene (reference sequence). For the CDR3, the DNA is TGTGCCAGTAGTCCAAACGACAGGGCTCGTGCTGAAGCTTTCTTT. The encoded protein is CASSPNDRARAEAFF.

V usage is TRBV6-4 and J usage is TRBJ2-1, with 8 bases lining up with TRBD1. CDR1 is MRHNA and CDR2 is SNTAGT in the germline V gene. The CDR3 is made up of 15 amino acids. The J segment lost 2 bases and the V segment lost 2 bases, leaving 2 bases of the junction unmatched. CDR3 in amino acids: CASSDTQGAYNEQFF. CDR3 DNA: TGTGCCAGCAGTGACACACAGGGGGCCTACAATGAGCAGTTCTTC.

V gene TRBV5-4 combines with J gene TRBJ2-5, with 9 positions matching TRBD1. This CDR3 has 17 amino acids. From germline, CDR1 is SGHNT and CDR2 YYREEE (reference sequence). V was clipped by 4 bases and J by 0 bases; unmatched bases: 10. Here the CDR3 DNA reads TGTGCCAGCAGCCAGGGGTCGGGACAGGGATACCAAGAGACCCAGTACTTC. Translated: CASSQGSGQGYQETQYF.

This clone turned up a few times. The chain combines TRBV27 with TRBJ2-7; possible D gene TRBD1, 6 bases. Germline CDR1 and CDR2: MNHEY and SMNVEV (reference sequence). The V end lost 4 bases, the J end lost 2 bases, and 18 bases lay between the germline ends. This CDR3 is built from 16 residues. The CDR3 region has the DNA TGTGCCAGCAGTTCGTTCCCGGGACAATTCACCTACGAGCAGTACTTC. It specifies CASSSFPGQFTYEQYF.

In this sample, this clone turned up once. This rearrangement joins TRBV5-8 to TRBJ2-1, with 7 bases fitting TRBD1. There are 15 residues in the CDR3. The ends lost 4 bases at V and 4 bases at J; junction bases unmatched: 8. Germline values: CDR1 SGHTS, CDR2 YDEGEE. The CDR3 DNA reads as TGTGCCAGCAGCCGCCTAGGGACAGAGTACAATGAGCAGTTCTTC. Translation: CASSRLGTEYNEQFF. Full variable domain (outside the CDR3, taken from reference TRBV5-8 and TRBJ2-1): EAGVTQSPTHLIKTRGQQATLRCSPISGHTSVYWYQQALGLGLQFLLWYDEGEERNRGNFPPRFSGRQFPNYSSELNVNALELEDSALYLCASSRLGTEYNEQFFGPGTRLTVL.

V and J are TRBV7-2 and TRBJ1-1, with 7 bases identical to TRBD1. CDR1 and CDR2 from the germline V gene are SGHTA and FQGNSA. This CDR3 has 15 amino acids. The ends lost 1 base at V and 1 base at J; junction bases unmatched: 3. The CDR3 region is CASSLGGTANTEAFF. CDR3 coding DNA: TGTGCCAGCAGCTTAGGTGGGACAGCGAACACTGAAGCTTTCTTT.

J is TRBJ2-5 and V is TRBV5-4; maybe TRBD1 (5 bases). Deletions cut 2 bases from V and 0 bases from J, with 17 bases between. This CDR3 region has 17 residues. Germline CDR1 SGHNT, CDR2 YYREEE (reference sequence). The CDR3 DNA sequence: TGTGCCAGCAGCTTCCTAGGGGCAGGGCGGTACCAAGAGACCCAGTACTTC. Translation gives CASSFLGAGRYQETQYF.

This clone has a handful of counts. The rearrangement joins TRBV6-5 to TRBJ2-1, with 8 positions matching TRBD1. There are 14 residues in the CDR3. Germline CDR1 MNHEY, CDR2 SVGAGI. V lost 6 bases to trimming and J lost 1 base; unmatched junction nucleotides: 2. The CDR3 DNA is TGTGCCAGCAGGGACAGGGAATCCTACAATGAGCAGTTCTTC. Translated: CASRDRESYNEQFF.

The CDR3, as DNA: TGTGCCTGGAGTCGAAAGACAGGGAGGACCGGGGAGCTGTTTTTT. Translation gives CAWSRKTGRTGELFF. J is TRBJ2-2 and V is TRBV30; D is perhaps TRBD1 (7 bases). V gave up 2 bases and J gave up 5 bases, with 15 bases separating them. This CDR3 spans 15 amino acids. Germline V lookup: CDR1 GTSNPN, CDR2 SVGIG (reference sequence).

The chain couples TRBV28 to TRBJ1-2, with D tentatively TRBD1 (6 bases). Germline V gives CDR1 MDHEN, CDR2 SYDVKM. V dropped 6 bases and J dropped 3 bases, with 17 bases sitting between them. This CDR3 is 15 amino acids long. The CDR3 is CASRDNRGADYGYTF. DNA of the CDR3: TGTGCCAGCAGGGACAACCGGGGGGCGGACTATGGCTACACCTTC.